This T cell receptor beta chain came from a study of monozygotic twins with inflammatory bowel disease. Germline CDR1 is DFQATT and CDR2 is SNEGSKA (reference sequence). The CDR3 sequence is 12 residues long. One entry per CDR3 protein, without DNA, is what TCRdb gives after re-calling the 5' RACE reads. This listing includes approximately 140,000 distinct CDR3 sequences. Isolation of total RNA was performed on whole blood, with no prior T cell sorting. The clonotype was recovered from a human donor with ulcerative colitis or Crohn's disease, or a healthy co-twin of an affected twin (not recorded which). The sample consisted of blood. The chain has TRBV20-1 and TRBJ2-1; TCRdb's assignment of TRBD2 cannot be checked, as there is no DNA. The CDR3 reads CSGVGGLLWQFF.